This T cell receptor (beta chain) was retrieved from a study of CD8+ T cells in alopecia areata. About the study: Patients received oral tofacitinib, 5 to 10 mg twice daily, for moderate-to-severe alopecia areata. Study-level points and caveats: Sharing of TCR sequences between patients (possibly for HLA-related reasons) was less clear than in mice.

cDNA reverse transcribed from extracted RNA served as the sequencing template. Sequenced by immunoSEQ multiplex PCR; TCRdb stores in-frame clones only, minus some. Of 150,000 to 200,000 clones detected, about 63% appear once; the ten largest clones hold under 15%. Per germline, CDR1 ENHRY and CDR2 SYGVKD. The CDR3 loop spans 16 amino acids. The V segment lost 0 bases and the J segment 1 base; nucleotides outside the gene matches: 5. On this clone: Antigen unknown.

Peripheral blood samples and lesional scalp punch biopsies were obtained from alopecia areata patients. CD4+ and CD8+ T cells were sorted from PBMCs stained for CD3, CD4 and CD8. The chain has TRBV10-3 and TRBJ1-1; the match to TRBD1 covers 7 bases. Here the sequenced sample was CD4+ T cells sorted from blood, taken at week 0. The TCR was taken from a human donor with alopecia areata. The CDR3 is CAISESGTAANTEAFF. The CDR3 DNA reads TGTGCCATCAGTGAGTCTGGGACAGCTGCGAACACTGAAGCTTTCTTT.